These T cell receptor beta chains were read from a single sample in a study of T cells after yellow fever vaccination. TCRdb redid the calling of the 5' RACE reads with MiXCR, one entry per CDR3 protein. The sample contains around 110,000 distinct CDR3 sequences, 8.4% of which appear only once. The specimen was CD8+ T cells sorted from PBMCs, collected 45 days after the yellow fever booster vaccination. Receptors originate from a man aged 30-40 years who received the YFV17D yellow fever vaccine. The CDR3 runs from the conserved cysteine through the conserved F or W. Fields, in order: CDR3 DNA, CDR3 protein, clone size, J gene, D gene, V gene. A D gene is named only where the DNA matches it firmly. Not every row has a clone size; where given, it reads once, few, many or a size class.

TGCGCCAGCAGTCGGGACCCCACGGGCTACGAGCAGTACTTC | CASSRDPTGYEQYF | NA | TRBJ2-7 | NA | TRBV10-1
TGTGCCAGCAGCGGGTGGGACACCCTAGGAGAGACCCAGTACTTC | CASSGWDTLGETQYF | many | TRBJ2-5 | NA | TRBV7-9
TGTGCCAGCAGTTTCTTCGCTAGCCCGGGTGGCGGGGAGCTGTTTTTT | CASSFFASPGGGELFF | NA | TRBJ2-2 | NA | TRBV27
TGTGCCACCAGCAGAGATAAAGGGCTGAACACTGAAGCTTTCTTT | CATSRDKGLNTEAFF | many | TRBJ1-1 | NA | TRBV15
TGTGCCAGCAGAAGTACAGGGAACTACGAGCAGTACTTC | CASRSTGNYEQYF | many | TRBJ2-7 | NA | TRBV7-9
TGCAGTGCCCCGGGGGTGTCGAACACTGAAGCTTTCTTT | CSAPGVSNTEAFF | many | TRBJ1-1 | NA | TRBV20-1
TGTGCCAGTGAGGGGGGGGTAATCCACAATGAGCAGTTCTTC | CASEGGVIHNEQFF | many | TRBJ2-1 | NA | TRBV6-2/TRBV6-3
TGTGCCAGCAGTTTCGGCCAGGGGGTACTATACGAGCAGTACTTC | CASSFGQGVLYEQYF | many | TRBJ2-7 | TRBD1 | TRBV27
TGTGCCAGCACTCCAACGTTTGGACTCCGAGCCTACGAGCAGTACTTC | CASTPTFGLRAYEQYF | many | TRBJ2-7 | NA | TRBV7-9
TGCAGTGCTAGCGGGGACTCCTACAATGAGCAGTTCTTC | CSASGDSYNEQFF | NA | TRBJ2-1 | NA | TRBV20-1
TGTGCCAGCAGTTACGGGACAGCCGGCACAGATACGCAGTATTTT | CASSYGTAGTDTQYF | many | TRBJ2-3 | TRBD1 | TRBV6-5
TGTGCCAGCAGTCCTTACAATAGCAATCAGCCCCAGCATTTT | CASSPYNSNQPQHF | NA | TRBJ1-5 | NA | TRBV27
TGCGCCAGCAGCCACGGACAGGGGGGGTACAATGAGCAGTTCTTC | CASSHGQGGYNEQFF | NA | TRBJ2-1 | TRBD1 | TRBV5-1
TGCGCCAGCAGCTTGGCCCCTAGCGGGCTATACAATGAGCAGTTCTTC | CASSLAPSGLYNEQFF | many | TRBJ2-1 | TRBD2 | TRBV5-1
TGTGCCAGCAGCTTAGTCCGGGATCCTTCCTACAATGAGCAGTTCTTC | CASSLVRDPSYNEQFF | many | TRBJ2-1 | NA | TRBV7-9
TGCAGCGTTGACCTCCCCTACGAGCAGTACTTC | CSVDLPYEQYF | many | TRBJ2-7 | NA | TRBV29-1
TGTGCCAGCAGTTCCGGACAGGTGAACACTGAAGCTTTCTTT | CASSSGQVNTEAFF | few | TRBJ1-1 | TRBD1 | TRBV12-3/TRBV12-4
TGTGCCAGCAGCAACGTGATAGTAGATACGCAGTATTTT | CASSNVIVDTQYF | many | TRBJ2-3 | NA | TRBV6-2/TRBV6-3
TGTGCCATCAGTGAGGCTAGCGGGCCCCTTCAGACCGGGGAGCTGTTTTTT | CAISEASGPLQTGELFF | many | TRBJ2-2 | TRBD2 | TRBV10-3
TGTGCTAGTGGTTTGCGGGTGGAACAGCCCCAGCATTTT | CASGLRVEQPQHF | NA | TRBJ1-5 | NA | TRBV12-5
TGCAGTGCTCGACAGGGATACTCCGGGGAGCTGTTTTTT | CSARQGYSGELFF | many | TRBJ2-2 | TRBD1 | TRBV20-1
TGTGCCAGCAGTTCCCGGGACCGACCTTGGTATGGCTACACCTTC | CASSSRDRPWYGYTF | few | TRBJ1-2 | NA | TRBV12-3/TRBV12-4
TGTGCCAGCAGCTTTAACAGGGGGGGAATCACCGGGGAGCTGTTTTTT | CASSFNRGGITGELFF | many | TRBJ2-2 | NA | TRBV7-8
TGTGCCAGCAGTTTAGCGGGGTCCGGATACGAGCAGTACTTC | CASSLAGSGYEQYF | NA | TRBJ2-7 | NA | TRBV12-3/TRBV12-4
TGCGCCAGCAGCCAATGGCCCCTAGGGAGCGGGAGTGCCAATGAGCAGTTCTTC | CASSQWPLGSGSANEQFF | many | TRBJ2-1 | TRBD2 | TRBV4-3
TGTGCTAGTGGTCCGGGACAGGGGTATTACAATGAGCAGTTCTTC | CASGPGQGYYNEQFF | few | TRBJ2-1 | TRBD1 | TRBV12-5
TGTGCCAGCACGAAGGCCGGCTCCTACGAGCAGTACTTC | CASTKAGSYEQYF | many | TRBJ2-7 | NA | TRBV7-9
TGTGCCAGCAGCCAGACCGGGCACTACGAGCAGTACTTC | CASSQTGHYEQYF | few | TRBJ2-7 | NA | TRBV3-1
TGCAGTGCTAGAGAGCCGGGAATGACCGGGGAGCTGTTTTTT | CSAREPGMTGELFF | NA | TRBJ2-2 | NA | TRBV20-1
TGTGCCAGCAGCTTAGTAGGGGTCGGGGAGCTGTTTTTT | CASSLVGVGELFF | many | TRBJ2-2 | NA | TRBV7-2
TGTGCCAGCAGCTTACAGGGCTCGTCCGACGAGCAGTACTTC | CASSLQGSSDEQYF | many | TRBJ2-7 | NA | TRBV7-9
TGTGCCAGCAGCCAATCTAGCGGAGCTATTGAGCAGTTCTTC | CASSQSSGAIEQFF | few | TRBJ2-1 | TRBD2 | TRBV3-1
TGTGCCAGCAGTGAGCTAGGGGGCACAGATACGCAGTATTTT | CASSELGGTDTQYF | many | TRBJ2-3 | NA | TRBV2
TGTGCCAGCAGCGGAACCGGGACTAGCGGGAGGTTTATCAATGAGCAGTTCTTC | CASSGTGTSGRFINEQFF | few | TRBJ2-1 | TRBD2 | TRBV11-1
TGTGCCAGCAGCTCGGATGACAGGATGCCTCGAGAGACCCAGTACTTC | CASSSDDRMPRETQYF | many | TRBJ2-5 | NA | TRBV7-2
TGTGCCAGCAGTCCGGGACAGGGGACCTATAATTCACCCCTCCACTTT | CASSPGQGTYNSPLHF | many | TRBJ1-6 | TRBD1 | TRBV12-3/TRBV12-4
TGTGCCAGCAGCAACAATTTCCGAGGTGCTAGCGAACAGGGGCTAAAAGAGACCCAGTACTTC | CASSNNFRGASEQGLKETQYF | many | TRBJ2-5 | NA | TRBV14
TGCAGCGCTCGGATGTCGTACGAGCAGTACTTC | CSARMSYEQYF | many | TRBJ2-7 | NA | TRBV29-1
TGTGCCAGCAGCTTTGAAGGGGACAGGGAAGAGGGAGAGACCCAGTACTTC | CASSFEGDREEGETQYF | NA | TRBJ2-5 | TRBD1 | TRBV5-5
TGCAGCGTTGAAGTTAGCCAGGGAGGGTACGAGCAGTACTTC | CSVEVSQGGYEQYF | many | TRBJ2-7 | TRBD2 | TRBV29-1
TGTGCCAGCAGCTTAGAGGCAGGGACTTTAGACGAGCAGTACTTC | CASSLEAGTLDEQYF | many | TRBJ2-7 | NA | TRBV11-2
TGTGCCAGCCGAGGACAGGGAAAGTTAAATGAGCAGTTCTTC | CASRGQGKLNEQFF | many | TRBJ2-1 | TRBD1 | TRBV6-5
TGCAGTGTTCCCAAAGCGGGACTAGCTTACAATGAGCAGTTCTTC | CSVPKAGLAYNEQFF | many | TRBJ2-1 | TRBD2 | TRBV20-1
TGTGCCAGCAGTTCGGGGGGAGGGAGCAATCAGCCCCAGCATTTT | CASSSGGGSNQPQHF | many | TRBJ1-5 | NA | TRBV6-5
TGTGCCAGCTCCACGACTAGCGCGACGGTCACAGATACGCAGTATTTT | CASSTTSATVTDTQYF | many | TRBJ2-3 | TRBD2 | TRBV18